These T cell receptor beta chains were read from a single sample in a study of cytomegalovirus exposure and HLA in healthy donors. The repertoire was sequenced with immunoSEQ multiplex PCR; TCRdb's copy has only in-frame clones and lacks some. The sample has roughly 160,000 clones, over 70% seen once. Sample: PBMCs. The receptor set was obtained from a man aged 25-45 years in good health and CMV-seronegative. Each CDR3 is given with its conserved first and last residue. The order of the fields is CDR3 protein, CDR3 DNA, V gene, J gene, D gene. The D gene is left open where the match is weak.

cdr3_aa: CASSLYMAEPQHF; cdr3_nt: TGTGCCAGCAGTCTTTATATGGCGGAGCCCCAGCATTTT; v_call: TRBV28; j_call: TRBJ1-5; d_call: -
cdr3_aa: CASRASLDEQFF; cdr3_nt: TGCGCCAGCAGGGCTAGTCTGGATGAGCAGTTCTTC; v_call: TRBV5-1; j_call: TRBJ2-1; d_call: -
cdr3_aa: CASSPQGWGEQYF; cdr3_nt: TGTGCCAGCAGCCCTCAGGGGTGGGGTGAGCAGTACTTC; v_call: TRBV9; j_call: TRBJ2-7; d_call: -
cdr3_aa: CASSLGYGWSSYEQYF; cdr3_nt: TGTGCCAGCAGCTTAGGGTACGGATGGAGCTCCTACGAGCAGTACTTC; v_call: TRBV7-2; j_call: TRBJ2-7; d_call: -
cdr3_aa: CASNGTGVGNQPQHF; cdr3_nt: TGTGCCAGTAACGGGACAGGGGTGGGCAATCAGCCCCAGCATTTT; v_call: TRBV19; j_call: TRBJ1-5; d_call: TRBD1
cdr3_aa: CASSLGGGTNYEQYF; cdr3_nt: TGTGCCAGCAGCCTCGGGGGAGGGACAAACTACGAGCAGTACTTC; v_call: TRBV7-3; j_call: TRBJ2-7; d_call: -
cdr3_aa: CAITGTVGIYEQYF; cdr3_nt: TGTGCCATCACCGGGACAGTGGGAATATACGAGCAGTACTTC; v_call: TRBV7-9; j_call: TRBJ2-7; d_call: TRBD1
cdr3_aa: CASSPGLLVSYEQYF; cdr3_nt: TGTGCCAGCAGTCCAGGACTGTTGGTTTCCTACGAGCAGTACTTC; v_call: TRBV6-5; j_call: TRBJ2-7; d_call: -
cdr3_aa: CASSSRTSGSYEQYF; cdr3_nt: TGCGCCAGCAGCTCCAGGACTAGCGGGAGTTACGAGCAGTACTTC; v_call: TRBV5-1; j_call: TRBJ2-7; d_call: TRBD2
cdr3_aa: CASSEGLHENTEAFF; cdr3_nt: TGTGCCAGCAGTGAGGGCCTGCATGAAAACACTGAAGCTTTCTTT; v_call: TRBV2; j_call: TRBJ1-1; d_call: -
cdr3_aa: CATSRSADQPQHF; cdr3_nt: TGTGCCACCAGCAGGTCCGCGGATCAGCCCCAGCATTTT; v_call: TRBV15; j_call: TRBJ1-5; d_call: -
cdr3_aa: CASRSSRLAGGGSYNEQFF; cdr3_nt: TGTGCCAGTAGATCCTCTAGACTAGCGGGGGGCGGCTCCTACAATGAGCAGTTCTTC; v_call: TRBV19; j_call: TRBJ2-1; d_call: TRBD2
cdr3_aa: CASSFTPRDRGTGELFF; cdr3_nt: TGCGCCAGCAGCTTCACTCCCCGGGACAGGGGAACCGGGGAGCTGTTTTTT; v_call: TRBV5-1; j_call: TRBJ2-2; d_call: TRBD1
cdr3_aa: CASGTRTFYEQYF; cdr3_nt: TGTGCCAGCGGTACACGGACATTCTACGAGCAGTACTTC; v_call: TRBV6-5; j_call: TRBJ2-7; d_call: -